This entry describes one TCR beta chain. The V gene end was trimmed by 4 bases and the J gene end by 2 bases; junction bases not matched to a gene: 5. The CDR3 length is 14 residues. Germline V gives CDR1 SGHRS, CDR2 YFSETQ. Semi-nested PCR with Nested Universal Primer A followed constant-region reverse priming of full-length variable regions. TCRdb redid the calling of the 5' RACE reads with MiXCR, one entry per CDR3 protein. The sample has about 4,900 distinct CDR3 sequences, just over 70% seen once. Treg sorting used a CD4+CD25+CD127-/low gate. Sequencing was carried out using Tregs sorted from blood. The chain links TRBV5-1 to TRBJ2-5; 7 bases agree with TRBD2. The clonotype was recovered from a female donor with breast cancer. The CDR3 DNA reads as TGCGCCAGCAGCAGCGGGACGTGGCAAGAGACCCAGTACTTC. Translated: CASSSGTWQETQYF.